Listed here are 16 T cell receptor beta chains from one sample, sequenced in a study of T cell repertoires in cytomegalovirus infection. TCRdb reprocessed the reads via MiXCR and lists one record per CDR3 protein. The sample shows some 310,000 distinct CDR3 sequences, 20% to 25% of them seen only once. The antigens these receptors bind are not known. The starting material was cultured PBMCs, obtained from culture after CMV antigen stimulation. The receptors shown here come from a human donor in good health (CMV status not recorded). Some clones in this sample may be carry-over from other donors' samples.

The chain joins TRBV27 to TRBJ2-2; D call uncertain. This CDR3 has 16 residues. In germline, CDR1 is MNHEY, CDR2 SMNVEV (reference sequence). V shed 2 bases and J shed 4 bases, with 14 bases lying between them. The CDR3 DNA follows: TGTGCCAGCAGTTTAAGCACAGCCCCGGGCACCGGGGAGCTGTTTTTT. It yields the protein CASSLSTAPGTGELFF.

The genes are TRBV10-3 and TRBJ2-7; D not certain. Germline loops: CDR1 ENHRY, CDR2 SYGVKD. The V end lost 8 bases, the J end lost 1 base, and 6 bases lay between the germline ends. This CDR3 contains 11 residues. The CDR3 DNA reads TGTGCCATCGGCGAGTCCTACGAGCAGTACTTC. Translation gives CAIGESYEQYF.

This clonotype was observed a handful of times. V usage is TRBV7-8 and J usage is TRBJ2-1; D might be TRBD2 (6 bases). In germline, CDR1 is SGHVS, CDR2 FQNEAQ. The CDR3 contains 18 residues. V was shortened by 1 base and J by 8 bases, with 24 bases between the two germline ends. CDR3 coding DNA: TGTGCCAGCAGCTTAGGGGGGGTCTGGGACCTCATGGTAGATGAGCAGTTCTTC. This codes for CASSLGGVWDLMVDEQFF. The complete variable domain, with remaining parts taken from reference TRBV7-8 and TRBJ2-1, reads GAGVSQSPRYKVAKRGQDVALRCDPISGHVSLFWYQQALGQGPEFLTYFQNEAQLDKSGLPSDRFFAERPEGSVSTLKIQRTQQEDSAVYLCASSLGGVWDLMVDEQFFGPGTRLTVL.

This clonotype was recorded at least ten times. The V gene is TRBV7-2, the J gene TRBJ2-3; the match to TRBD1 covers 9 bases. The V and J ends lost 3 bases and 4 bases, in that order; junction bases with no gene match: 5. Germline CDR1 and CDR2: SGHTA and FQGNSA. The CDR3 has 15 residues. CDR3 protein: CASSFDRGISDTQYF. The CDR3 nucleotides read TGTGCCAGCAGCTTCGACAGGGGGATATCAGATACGCAGTATTTT.

This chain links TRBV20-1 with TRBJ2-1, with 13 bases that match TRBD2. The trim removed 3 bases at V and 9 bases at J, leaving 5 bases unmatched. The CDR3 has 14 residues. CDR1 is DFQATT and CDR2 is SNEGSKA in the germline V gene (reference sequence). The CDR3 DNA is TGCAGTGCTAGGTTGGGACTAGCGGGGAGTGAGCAGTTCTTC. It specifies CSARLGLAGSEQFF.

The rearrangement links TRBV6-4 to TRBJ2-7, with 7 bases lining up with TRBD1. Looked up from germline, CDR1 is MRHNA and CDR2 is SNTAGT. J was trimmed by 3 bases and V by 8 bases; bases with no gene match: 10. The CDR3 extends over 14 amino acids. In DNA, the CDR3 is TGTGCCAGCTCAGCGGTGGGACAGTACTACGAGCAGTACGTC. This encodes CASSAVGQYYEQYV.

In this sample, this clonotype turned up many times. The gene calls are TRBV6-5 and TRBJ1-1; D remains unclear. The length of the CDR3 is 13 residues. V was cut by 2 bases and J by 0 bases, with 4 bases left in between. The germline CDR1 and CDR2 sequences are MNHEY and SVGAGI. The chain's CDR3 is CASSYTVNTEAFF. CDR3 bases: TGTGCCAGCAGTTACACGGTGAACACTGAAGCTTTCTTT.

This clonotype was picked up a small number of times. The chain links TRBV7-9 to TRBJ2-7; tentatively, D is TRBD2 (6 bases). Trimming pared 5 bases from V and 4 bases from J, leaving 15 bases between. The CDR3 runs to 14 residues. Per germline, CDR1 SEHNR and CDR2 FQNEAQ (reference sequence). This chain's CDR3 is CASSRPGGGYEQYV. CDR3 nucleotides: TGTGCCAGCAGCCGCCCAGGAGGAGGGTACGAGCAGTACGTC.

This clonotype was detected many times. This chain joins TRBV7-2 and TRBJ2-3; no definite D call. CDR3 length equals 15 residues. Per the germline V gene, CDR1 is SGHTA and CDR2 is FQGNSA. Trimming stripped 1 base from V and 3 bases from J, with 11 bases between. The CDR3 DNA is TGTGCCAGCAGCTTAGTTGGCAGTCCTACAGATACGCAGTATTTT. Residues: CASSLVGSPTDTQYF.

This clonotype occurred many times. The rearrangement links TRBV18 to TRBJ1-5; D ambiguous. Germline V CDR1 and CDR2: KGHSH, LQKENI. V lost 6 bases to trimming and J lost 3 bases, with 12 bases between them. The length of the CDR3 is 14 residues. The DNA for the CDR3 is TGTGCCAGCTCGCGGACGGGAAACAATCAGCCCCAGCATTTT. Protein product: CASSRTGNNQPQHF.

The table lists this clonotype with a few counts. The chain employs TRBV2 and TRBJ2-7; D is ambiguous. The V gene's germline CDR1 is SNHLY and CDR2 FYNNEI. The CDR3 sequence is 16 residues long. V was cut by 4 bases and J by 3 bases, with 19 bases left in between. The CDR3 bases are TGTGCCAGCAGTGCTTATCTTACCGGGCTAAACTACGAGCAGTACTTC. The encoded protein is CASSAYLTGLNYEQYF.

The genes are TRBV6-5 and TRBJ1-5; D is uncertain. V lost 6 bases, J lost 4 bases, and 10 bases lay in between. Germline assignment: CDR1 MNHEY and CDR2 SVGAGI. The CDR3 runs 13 residues. The CDR3: CASRTGDNQPQHF. The CDR3 DNA is TGTGCCAGCAGAACGGGCGATAATCAGCCCCAGCATTTT.

The gene calls are TRBV12-3 or TRBV12-4 and TRBJ1-1, with D possibly being TRBD1 (5 bases). The length of the CDR3 is 12 residues. V gave up 3 bases and J gave up 7 bases, with 9 bases separating them. CDR3 sequence (DNA): TGTGCCAGCAGTTTCTGGGGCAGTGAAGCTTTCTTT. Translated, it gives CASSFWGSEAFF.

The sample holds a few counts of this clonotype. The chain uses TRBV30 and TRBJ1-6; D might be TRBD1 (5 bases). The CDR3 length is 15 residues. The germline V gene encodes CDR1 GTSNPN and CDR2 SVGIG (reference sequence). V lost 0 bases and J lost 6, with 12 bases in between. The CDR3 protein is CAWSVTDKPNSPLHF. Here the CDR3 DNA reads TGTGCCTGGAGTGTTACGGACAAACCTAATTCACCCCTCCACTTT.

This clonotype was detected ten times or more. J is TRBJ2-1 and V is TRBV12-3 or TRBV12-4; D possibly corresponds to TRBD1 (5 bases). This CDR3 comprises 14 residues. V gave up 5 bases and J gave up 6 bases, with 14 bases separating them. This CDR3 reads CASSRQRNFNEQFF. CDR3 sequence (DNA): TGTGCCAGCAGTCGACAGAGAAACTTCAATGAGCAGTTCTTC.

The chain employs TRBV7-9 and TRBJ1-1; D is possibly TRBD1 (5 bases). Trimming cost V 5 bases and J 5 bases, with 21 bases left between them. Germline lookup yields CDR1 SEHNR and CDR2 FQNEAQ (reference sequence). This CDR3 comprises 16 residues. CDR3 bases: TGTGCCAGCAGCACCGGACTGGGGGTTGGAGGGACTGAAGCTTTCTTT. Its translation is CASSTGLGVGGTEAFF.